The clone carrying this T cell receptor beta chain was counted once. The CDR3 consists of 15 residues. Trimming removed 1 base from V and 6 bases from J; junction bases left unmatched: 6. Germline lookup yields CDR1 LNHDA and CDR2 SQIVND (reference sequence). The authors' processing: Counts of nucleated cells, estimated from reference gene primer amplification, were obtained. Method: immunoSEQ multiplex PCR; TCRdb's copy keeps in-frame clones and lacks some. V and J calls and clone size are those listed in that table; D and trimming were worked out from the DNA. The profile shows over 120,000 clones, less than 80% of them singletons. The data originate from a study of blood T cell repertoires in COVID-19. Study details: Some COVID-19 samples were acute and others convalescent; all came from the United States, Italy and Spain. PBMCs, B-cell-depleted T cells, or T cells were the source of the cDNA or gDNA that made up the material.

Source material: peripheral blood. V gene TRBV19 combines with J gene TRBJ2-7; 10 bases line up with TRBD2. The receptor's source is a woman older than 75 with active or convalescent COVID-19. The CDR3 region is CASSIALLAGAEQYF. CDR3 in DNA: TGTGCCAGTAGTATAGCCCTGCTAGCGGGGGCCGAGCAGTACTTC.